The 3 T cell receptor beta chains in this list originate from one sample, sequenced in a study of T cell repertoires and HLA-DP antigens. Sequenced by immunoSEQ multiplex PCR; TCRdb stores in-frame clones only, minus some. The repertoire has around 100,000 clones, about 92% of them found once; the top ten carry about 0.27%. For these TCRs, the target antigens are not known. Sample: CD4+ T cells from PBMCs. These receptors were taken from a woman younger than 30 in good health and CMV-seronegative.

The CDR3 sequence is CASSTGQGLSGNTIYF. The CDR3 bases are TGCGCCAGCAGCACGGGACAGGGATTATCTGGAAACACCATATATTTT. J is TRBJ1-3 and V is TRBV5-1, with 9 bases that match TRBD1. V was pared by 4 bases and J by 1 base, with 6 bases of the junction left unmatched. The CDR3 is 16 amino acids. The germline V gene has CDR1 SGHRS and CDR2 YFSETQ. Drawing the rest from reference TRBV5-1 and TRBJ1-3, the complete variable domain is KAGVTQTPRYLIKTRGQQVTLSCSPISGHRSVSWYQQTPGQGLQFLFEYFSETQRNKGNFPGRFSGRQFSNSRSEMNVSTLELGDSALYLCASSTGQGLSGNTIYFGEGSWLTVV.

J is TRBJ1-2 and V is TRBV18; possible D gene TRBD1, 5 bases. V lost 5 bases, J lost 7 bases, and 20 bases lay in between. The CDR3 extends over 15 amino acids. Germline V CDR1 and CDR2: KGHSH, LQKENI. CDR3 DNA sequence: TGTGCCAGCTCAGCAAACGGTCCCGGTAGGGGTGGCTACACCTTC. This codes for CASSANGPGRGGYTF.

The chain joins TRBV5-1 to TRBJ1-6; D not certain. This CDR3 spans 16 amino acids. V was cut by 2 bases and J by 3 bases, with 12 bases left in between. CDR1 is SGHRS, CDR2 YFSETQ, per germline. The CDR3 reads CASSFGVRFYNSPLHF. The CDR3 nucleotides are TGCGCCAGCAGCTTCGGCGTTCGTTTCTATAATTCACCCCTCCACTTT.